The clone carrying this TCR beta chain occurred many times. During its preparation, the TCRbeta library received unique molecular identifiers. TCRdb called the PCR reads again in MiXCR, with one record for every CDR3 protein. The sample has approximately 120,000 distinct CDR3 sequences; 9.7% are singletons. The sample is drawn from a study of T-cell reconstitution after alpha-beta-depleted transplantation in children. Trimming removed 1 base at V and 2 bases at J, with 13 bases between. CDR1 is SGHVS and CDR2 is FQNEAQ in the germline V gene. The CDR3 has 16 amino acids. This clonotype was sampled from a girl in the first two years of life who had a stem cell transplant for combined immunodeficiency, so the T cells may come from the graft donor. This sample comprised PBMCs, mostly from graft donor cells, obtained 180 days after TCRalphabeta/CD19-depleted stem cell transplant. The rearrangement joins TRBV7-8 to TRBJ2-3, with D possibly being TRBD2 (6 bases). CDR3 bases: TGTGCCAGCAGCTTAGAGGGAGGAGGGACCACAGATACGCAGTATTTT. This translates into CASSLEGGGTTDTQYF.